A selection of T cell receptor beta chains follows, all from one sample in a study of blood T cell repertoires in COVID-19. Assay used: immunoSEQ multiplex PCR; TCRdb lists only in-frame clones, some missing. The repertoire holds roughly 300,000 clones, 85% to 90% seen once, with over 1.5% in the top ten. Sequenced sample: peripheral blood. Receptor source: a woman aged 30 to 39 with COVID-19, enrolled during active disease. CDR3s include the opening cysteine and the closing phenylalanine or tryptophan. Each record gives: V gene, CDR3 length, clone size, D gene, J gene, CDR3 protein, CDR3 DNA. The D gene is left open where the match is weak. Not every row has a clone size; where given, it reads once, few, many or a size class.

>TRBV19|12|NA|NA|TRBJ1-6
CASSLGGSPLHF
TGTGCCAGTAGTCTGGGGGGTTCACCCCTCCACTTT
>TRBV2|13|NA|NA|TRBJ1-2
CASSEAGRVGYTF
TGTGCCAGCAGTGAAGCAGGGAGGGTGGGCTACACCTTC
>TRBV3-1/TRBV3-2|16|NA|NA|TRBJ1-1
CASSQDRVLRRTEAFF
TGTGCCAGCAGCCAAGATCGGGTACTTAGGAGGACTGAAGCTTTCTTT
>TRBV5-4|15|NA|NA|TRBJ1-4
CASSRQDTGDEKLFF
TGTGCCAGCAGCCGCCAGGACACGGGTGATGAAAAACTGTTTTTT
>TRBV19|13|few|TRBD1|TRBJ2-5
CASSPNRGETQYF
TGTGCCAGTAGTCCAAACAGGGGAGAGACCCAGTACTTC
>TRBV6-2/TRBV6-3|13|once|NA|TRBJ2-5
CASSVTREETQYF
TGTGCCAGCAGTGTAACTAGGGAGGAGACCCAGTACTTC
>TRBV21-1|18|NA|NA|TRBJ1-5
CASSKDLEGGGGNQPQHF
TGTGCCAGCAGCAAAGACTTAGAAGGGGGCGGTGGAAATCAGCCCCAGCATTTT
>TRBV4-2|16|NA|NA|TRBJ2-5
CASSQEGSRGLETQYF
TGTGCCAGCAGCCAAGAAGGGAGTCGGGGGTTGGAGACCCAGTACTTC
>TRBV6-2/TRBV6-3|15|NA|NA|TRBJ2-5
CASSVGDFYQETQYF
TGTGCCAGCAGTGTCGGGGACTTTTACCAAGAGACCCAGTACTTC
>TRBV19|14|few|NA|TRBJ1-5
CASSIDPSYQPQHF
TGTGCCAGTAGTATAGATCCGAGCTATCAGCCCCAGCATTTT
>TRBV5-6|14|NA|NA|TRBJ2-2
CASSLTGFTGELFF
TGTGCCAGCAGCTTGACAGGGTTCACCGGGGAGCTGTTTTTT
>TRBV6-4|16|NA|TRBD2|TRBJ2-3
CASSDKAGGAPDTQYF
TGTGCCAGCAGTGACAAAGCGGGGGGGGCCCCGGATACGCAGTATTTT
>TRBV7-2|14|NA|NA|TRBJ2-5
CASSLGSAQETQYF
TGTGCCAGCAGCTTAGGCAGCGCCCAAGAGACCCAGTACTTC
>TRBV9|14|NA|NA|TRBJ1-4
CASSVDFSNEKLFF
TGTGCCAGCAGCGTTGACTTTTCTAATGAAAAACTGTTTTTT
>TRBV18|17|NA|TRBD1|TRBJ1-5
CASSRDRMEWGNQPQHF
TGTGCCAGCTCACGGGACAGGATGGAGTGGGGCAATCAGCCCCAGCATTTT
>TRBV7-2|18|NA|TRBD1|TRBJ1-6
CASSSGTGFGYNNSPLHF
TGTGCCAGCAGCTCCGGGACAGGGTTTGGCTACAATAATTCACCCCTCCACTTT
>TRBV18|15|NA|TRBD1|TRBJ2-2
CASSPRQGNTGELFF
TGTGCCAGCTCACCAAGACAGGGGAACACCGGGGAGCTGTTTTTT
>TRBV7-2|15|NA|NA|TRBJ1-5
CASSPRGSARQPQHF
TGTGCCAGCAGCCCCCGGGGTTCTGCGCGTCAGCCCCAGCATTTT
>TRBV19|14|NA|NA|TRBJ1-1
CASSRGAVNTEAFF
TGTGCCAGTAGTAGGGGAGCGGTGAACACTGAAGCTTTCTTT
>TRBV4-1|16|NA|NA|TRBJ1-5
CASSPALGEGSGPQHF
TGCGCCAGCAGCCCGGCTCTTGGGGAGGGATCAGGGCCCCAGCATTTT
>TRBV5-1|13|NA|TRBD1|TRBJ1-2
CASSPTGGGGYTF
TGCGCCAGCAGCCCCACAGGGGGCGGCGGCTACACCTTC
>TRBV4-3|15|NA|NA|TRBJ2-1
CASSQDLLPGSEQFF
TGCGCCAGCAGCCAAGATTTACTGCCGGGGAGTGAGCAGTTCTTC
>TRBV30|15|few|NA|TRBJ2-2
CAWSVGRLDTGELFF
TGTGCCTGGAGTGTTGGTCGGCTAGACACCGGGGAGCTGTTTTTT
>TRBV6-4|15|NA|TRBD2|TRBJ2-3
CASRNSGGSTDTQYF
TGTGCCAGCAGAAATAGCGGGGGGTCCACAGATACGCAGTATTTT
>TRBV11-3|12|NA|TRBD1|TRBJ2-3
CASSRTGDTQYF
TGTGCCAGCAGCCGGACAGGAGATACGCAGTATTTT
>TRBV19|15|NA|TRBD1|TRBJ1-1
CASSFGHRGLLEAFF
TGTGCCAGTAGTTTCGGACACAGGGGGCTTCTTGAAGCTTTCTTT
>TRBV18|16|NA|TRBD1|TRBJ1-1
CASSPYAGQINTEAFF
TGTGCCAGCTCACCATATGCGGGACAGATAAACACTGAAGCTTTCTTT
>TRBV27|12|few|NA|TRBJ1-6
CASSFRDSPLHF
TGTGCCAGCAGTTTCAGGGATTCACCCCTCCACTTT
>TRBV28|14|few|NA|TRBJ1-6
CASSLTPELGPLHF
TGTGCCAGCAGCCTGACACCAGAGTTGGGACCCCTCCACTTT